The 24 T cell receptor beta chains listed next were all sequenced from one sample in a study of cytomegalovirus exposure and HLA in healthy donors. The study ran its PCR with 60 Vbeta and 13 Jbeta primers. Sequencing was performed with immunoSEQ multiplex PCR; in TCRdb, only in-frame clones are kept and a portion is missing. The sample carries 85,000 to 95,000 clones, less than 80% recorded once. Sequencing was done on a sample of PBMCs. The receptor source for this set is a man in his thirties or forties in good health and CMV-seropositive.

DNA of the CDR3: TGTGCCAGCAGCCCCGGACCGGGGGTTATGAACACTGAAGCTTTCTTT. Translation: CASSPGPGVMNTEAFF. J is TRBJ1-1 and V is TRBV7-3; TRBD1 is a possible D gene (5 bases). V was pared by 5 bases and J by 0 bases, with 16 bases between. The CDR3 contains 16 residues. The germline V gene encodes CDR1 SGHTA and CDR2 FQGTGA.

The chain couples TRBV4-3 to TRBJ1-2; 7 bases agree with TRBD1. Germline V lookup: CDR1 LGHNA, CDR2 YSLEER. Trimming at V came to 2 bases and at J to 8 bases, leaving 11 bases not matched to a gene. This CDR3 spans 15 amino acids. This CDR3 reads CASSQPGQGVGGYTF. The CDR3, as DNA: TGCGCCAGCAGCCAACCGGGGCAGGGGGTCGGGGGCTACACCTTC.

The chain uses TRBV5-1 and TRBJ2-3, with D possibly TRBD2 on 6 matching bases. The germline V gene has CDR1 SGHRS and CDR2 YFSETQ. This CDR3 region has 15 residues. V gave up 1 base and J gave up 5 bases, with 14 bases separating them. CDR3 DNA sequence: TGCGCCAGCAGCTTGTTGGGGACTTCTAGAGATACGCAGTATTTT. Amino acid sequence: CASSLLGTSRDTQYF.

This clone was detected once. The chain combines TRBV4-1 with TRBJ2-7; unclear D gene. The CDR3 covers 15 residues. V lost 0 bases, J lost 4 bases, and 13 bases lay in between. The germline CDR1 and CDR2 sequences are MGHRA and YSYEKL. The CDR3 loop is CASSQDARGRYEQYF. CDR3 sequence (DNA): TGCGCCAGCAGCCAAGATGCGAGAGGCCGATACGAGCAGTACTTC.

The chain carries TRBV6-6 and TRBJ2-7, with a weak D call TRBD1 (6 bases). CDR1 and CDR2 (germline): MNHNY, SVGAGI (reference sequence). V was clipped by 1 base and J by 1 base, with 8 bases between them. CDR3 length: 14 amino acids. The DNA for the CDR3 is TGTGCCAGCAGTTACTTAGGACAGTCCTACGAGCAGTACTTC. Its translation is CASSYLGQSYEQYF.

The CDR3, as DNA: TGCGCCAGCAGCTTGGCCGGACAGTTGTCCTACAATGAGCAGTTCTTC. Translated: CASSLAGQLSYNEQFF. The chain combines TRBV5-1 with TRBJ2-1; a possible D gene is TRBD1 (6 bases). Germline CDR1 reads SGHRS; CDR2 reads YFSETQ. The CDR3 loop spans 16 amino acids. V was cut by 0 bases and J by 1 base, with 11 bases left in between.

This clone has more than one count but fewer than ten. The chain recombines TRBV10-3 with TRBJ2-7; TRBD1 agrees at 10 bases. CDR1 is ENHRY, CDR2 SYGVKD, per germline. Trimming at V came to 6 bases and at J to 6 bases, leaving 2 bases not matched to a gene. The CDR3 has 12 amino acids. DNA for the CDR3: TGTGCCATCAGGGACAGGGGGTTCGAGCAGTACTTC. Its protein product is CAIRDRGFEQYF.

The chain uses TRBV11-3 and TRBJ2-7, with 9 positions matching TRBD1. This CDR3 is built from 15 residues. Losses at the gene ends were 5 bases for V and 5 bases for J; bases not matched to a gene: 10. Germline V gene lookup returns CDR1 SGHNT and CDR2 YENEEA. CDR3 sequence reads: CASSKGTGWLNEQYF. The CDR3 DNA reads TGTGCCAGCAGCAAGGGGACAGGGTGGTTGAACGAGCAGTACTTC.

The rearrangement links TRBV28 to TRBJ2-7, with 9 bases identical to TRBD1. The CDR3 spans 16 residues. V dropped 6 bases and J dropped 6; count of bases not matched to a gene: 15. CDR1 is MDHEN and CDR2 is SYDVKM in the germline V gene. Written as DNA, the CDR3 is TGTGCCAGCAGCCTGGATCGACAGGGGGGATTATCCGAGCAGTACTTC. It specifies CASSLDRQGGLSEQYF.

This chain joins TRBV25-1 and TRBJ2-4; TRBD2 is a possible D gene (5 bases). This CDR3 has 14 amino acids. Trimming cost V 6 bases and J 8 bases, with 17 bases left between them. From germline, CDR1 is MGHDK and CDR2 SYGVNS. This chain's CDR3 is CASRGEGWLDIQYF. In DNA form, the CDR3 reads TGTGCCAGCAGGGGAGAGGGATGGTTGGACATTCAGTACTTC.

V and J are TRBV9 and TRBJ2-2, with a weak D call TRBD1 (6 bases). Per germline, CDR1 SGDLS and CDR2 YYNGEE. The CDR3 has 14 residues. The V gene lost 3 bases and the J gene lost 5 bases, with 11 bases spanning the gap. The CDR3 DNA follows: TGTGCCAGCAGCGCCAGGGGTGGGACCGGGGAGCTGTTTTTT. Translation: CASSARGGTGELFF.

This sequence joins TRBV6-5 and TRBJ2-2; 7 bases line up with TRBD1. This CDR3 comprises 16 residues. Germline V gives CDR1 MNHEY, CDR2 SVGAGI. V gave up 1 base and J gave up 3 bases; unmatched junction bases: 5. The CDR3 is CASSYLAGGYTGELFF. The CDR3 region has the DNA TGTGCCAGCAGTTACTTAGCAGGGGGTTACACCGGGGAGCTGTTTTTT.

The J gene is TRBJ2-1, the V gene TRBV4-1; 8 bases match TRBD2. Germline trimming cut 0 bases from V and 8 bases from J; bases unmatched to any gene: 9. Germline V gene lookup returns CDR1 MGHRA and CDR2 YSYEKL. The CDR3 totals 16 residues. The CDR3: CASSQDRGLRGDEQFF. The DNA of the CDR3 is TGCGCCAGCAGCCAAGATCGGGGGTTGCGGGGGGATGAGCAGTTCTTC.

For this clone: The germline gene is not matched at one end of the junction; a read error may be the cause. The rearrangement uses TRBV19 and TRBJ1-5, with D tentatively TRBD1 (5 bases). CDR1 and CDR2 from the germline V gene are LNHDA and SQIVND (reference sequence). This CDR3 has 13 amino acids. The CDR3 here is CASSIWMGQPQNF. DNA for the CDR3: TGTGCCAGTAGTATCTGGATGGGGCAGCCCCAGAATTTT.

The rearrangement links TRBV6-6 to TRBJ2-5; D gene unclear. This CDR3 contains 13 residues. The germline V gene has CDR1 MNHNY and CDR2 SVGAGI (reference sequence). Trimming shortened V by 2 bases and J by 11 bases, and 15 bases separated the two germline ends. The CDR3, as DNA: TGTGCCAGCAGTTACAAAGAATCCGAAGAGCAGTACTTC. Translation: CASSYKESEEQYF.

The sample holds a few counts of this clone. V is TRBV6-5 and J is TRBJ2-1; TRBD1 matches 8 bases. Unmatched junction bases numbered 9, after V lost 2 bases and J lost 15 bases. This CDR3 has 13 residues. The V gene's germline CDR1 is MNHEY and CDR2 SVGAGI. CDR3 in DNA: TGTGCCAGCAGTTACAGATCGGACAGGGAGATGTTCTTC. Protein product: CASSYRSDREMFF.

The chain has TRBV19 and TRBJ1-6; tentatively, D is TRBD1 (6 bases). With 2 bases removed from V and 10 bases from J, the gap between germline ends came to 12 bases. The CDR3 has 14 amino acids. From germline, CDR1 is LNHDA and CDR2 SQIVND (reference sequence). The CDR3 loop is CASSISGEGSPLHF. As DNA, the CDR3 is TGTGCCAGTAGTATATCAGGGGAAGGGTCACCCCTCCACTTT.

The chain joins TRBV6-1 to TRBJ1-1; TRBD1 might be the D (6 bases). V lost 7 bases, J lost 1 base, and 13 bases lay in between. The CDR3 has 14 amino acids. Germline CDR1 MNHNS, CDR2 SASEGT. The CDR3: CASILDSSNTEAFF. Here the CDR3 DNA reads TGTGCCAGCATCTTGGACAGCTCGAACACTGAAGCTTTCTTT.

The table lists this clone with a few counts. V gene TRBV5-4 combines with J gene TRBJ1-2; tentative D call: TRBD1 (5 bases). The germline CDR1 and CDR2 sequences are SGHNT and YYREEE (reference sequence). Between the trimmed V and J ends, which lost 0 bases and 4 bases, there was a span of 13 bases. The CDR3 is made up of 15 amino acids. The CDR3 DNA is TGTGCCAGCAGCTTGGGCGGAGGGGTTCTCTATGGCTACACCTTC. Translating it yields CASSLGGGVLYGYTF.

V and J are TRBV7-8 and TRBJ2-7, with 7 bases that match TRBD1. CDR1 SGHVS and CDR2 FQNEAQ come from the germline V gene. The length of the CDR3 is 16 residues. Trimming removed 6 bases from V and 4 bases from J; junction bases left unmatched: 15. CDR3: CASSSRQGIHPYEQYF. CDR3 in DNA: TGTGCCAGCAGTTCCAGACAGGGAATCCACCCTTACGAGCAGTACTTC.

The chain carries TRBV15 and TRBJ1-2; 8 nucleotides agree with TRBD1. V shed 4 bases, J shed 8 bases, and the junction held 9 bases outside the gene matches. The germline CDR1 and CDR2 sequences are LNHNV and YYDKDF (reference sequence). CDR3 length: 14 residues. CDR3 loop: CATSTRTTGGGYTF. The CDR3 coding sequence is TGTGCCACCAGCACGCGAACAACAGGGGGAGGCTACACCTTC.

V and J are TRBV19 and TRBJ1-1; tentatively, D is TRBD1 (5 bases). Germline V CDR1 and CDR2: LNHDA, SQIVND (reference sequence). The CDR3 spans 14 residues. Deletions cut 2 bases from V and 2 bases from J, with 9 bases between. Here the CDR3 reads CASSISGQNTEAFF. For the CDR3, the DNA is TGTGCCAGTAGTATATCCGGACAAAACACTGAAGCTTTCTTT.

J is TRBJ1-6 and V is TRBV6-4; 7 bases are a match to TRBD1. Unmatched junction bases numbered 9, after V lost 3 bases and J lost 10 bases. The CDR3 contains 15 residues. CDR1 and CDR2 (germline): MRHNA, SNTAGT. The chain's CDR3 is CASSEGTDGRSPLHF. In DNA form, the CDR3 reads TGTGCCAGCAGTGAGGGGACAGACGGTCGCTCACCCCTCCACTTT.

The rearrangement uses TRBV5-1 and TRBJ2-2; maybe TRBD1 (5 bases). The CDR3 is 17 amino acids. V was clipped by 3 bases and J by 1 base, with 16 bases between them. The germline V gene encodes CDR1 SGHRS and CDR2 YFSETQ. CDR3 nucleotides: TGCGCCAGCAGCTCAAGCATAGACAGTGTGAACACCGGGGAGCTGTTTTTT. It translates to CASSSSIDSVNTGELFF.